The rows below give T cell receptor beta chains drawn from one sample of a study of shared clonotypes between healthy human individuals. Generated by immunoSEQ multiplex PCR, the TCRdb table keeps only in-frame clones and is missing some. The profile shows around 1.1 million clones, approximately 77% of them singletons. Sequenced input: memory CD4+ T cells from PBMCs. Receptors were obtained from a man between 18 and 35 years old in good health. Some clones in this sample may be carry-over from other donors' samples. CDR3s include the opening cysteine and the closing phenylalanine or tryptophan. Each record gives: V gene, CDR3 length, clone size, D gene, J gene, CDR3 protein, CDR3 DNA. The D gene is left open where the match is weak. Some rows have no size entry. The others give once, few or many, or a class for an expanded clone.

v_gene: TRBV7-3
len: 14
abundance: NA
d_gene: NA
j_gene: TRBJ2-3
CDR3aa: CASSPGPLTDTQYF
CDR3nt: TGTGCCAGCAGCCCCGGACCGCTGACAGATACGCAGTATTTT

v_gene: TRBV7-2
len: 13
abundance: NA
d_gene: NA
j_gene: TRBJ1-3
CDR3aa: CASSIRTGNTIYF
CDR3nt: TGTGCCAGCAGCATCCGGACAGGAAACACCATATATTTT

v_gene: TRBV5-1
len: 16
abundance: few
d_gene: NA
j_gene: TRBJ2-3
CDR3aa: CASSIPDGSSTDTQYF
CDR3nt: TGCGCCAGCAGCATACCGGACGGTTCGAGCACAGATACGCAGTATTTT

v_gene: TRBV29-1
len: 13
abundance: NA
d_gene: NA
j_gene: TRBJ2-7
CDR3aa: CSATSTDSYEQYF
CDR3nt: TGCAGCGCAACCTCAACTGACTCCTACGAGCAGTACTTC

v_gene: TRBV11-2
len: 15
abundance: NA
d_gene: NA
j_gene: TRBJ2-1
CDR3aa: CASSRAGTTGGEQFF
CDR3nt: TGTGCCAGCAGCCGAGCCGGGACCACTGGGGGGGAGCAGTTCTTC

v_gene: TRBV28
len: 13
abundance: few
d_gene: NA
j_gene: TRBJ1-5
CDR3aa: CASSLPGIQPQHF
CDR3nt: TGTGCCAGCAGTTTACCAGGGATTCAGCCCCAGCATTTT

v_gene: TRBV28
len: 14
abundance: NA
d_gene: NA
j_gene: TRBJ2-1
CDR3aa: CATGGGHSYNEQFF
CDR3nt: TGTGCCACCGGAGGAGGGCATTCTTACAATGAGCAGTTCTTC

v_gene: TRBV7-8
len: 18
abundance: NA
d_gene: TRBD2
j_gene: TRBJ2-5
CDR3aa: CASSSNRLAGGRMETQYF
CDR3nt: TGTGCCAGCAGCTCCAACCGACTAGCGGGAGGGAGGATGGAGACCCAGTACTTC

v_gene: TRBV6-5
len: 14
abundance: few
d_gene: TRBD1
j_gene: TRBJ2-5
CDR3aa: CASSRNRGGETQYF
CDR3nt: TGTGCCAGCAGCCGCAACAGGGGTGGGGAGACCCAGTACTTC

v_gene: TRBV5-1
len: 14
abundance: NA
d_gene: NA
j_gene: TRBJ1-4
CDR3aa: CASSFGGQAEKLLF
CDR3nt: TGCGCCAGCAGCTTCGGGGGGCAGGCTGAAAAACTGCTTTTT

v_gene: TRBV5-6
len: 14
abundance: NA
d_gene: TRBD1
j_gene: TRBJ2-1
CDR3aa: CASRRDRDYNEQFF
CDR3nt: TGTGCCAGCAGGAGGGACAGGGACTACAATGAGCAGTTCTTC

v_gene: TRBV6-1
len: 15
abundance: NA
d_gene: TRBD1
j_gene: TRBJ2-1
CDR3aa: CASSERGTGNNEQFF
CDR3nt: TGTGCCAGCAGTGAAAGAGGGACAGGAAACAATGAGCAGTTCTTC

v_gene: TRBV15
len: 18
abundance: NA
d_gene: NA
j_gene: TRBJ1-5
CDR3aa: CATSTISRWAYSNQPQHF
CDR3nt: TGTGCCACCAGCACAATCTCCCGGTGGGCCTATAGCAATCAGCCCCAGCATTTT

v_gene: TRBV28
len: 14
abundance: once
d_gene: TRBD1
j_gene: TRBJ2-5
CDR3aa: CASSLPTGVGPQYF
CDR3nt: TGTGCCAGCAGTCTACCTACAGGGGTCGGACCCCAGTACTTC

v_gene: TRBV19
len: 14
abundance: NA
d_gene: NA
j_gene: TRBJ1-5
CDR3aa: CASSSGRGHQPQHF
CDR3nt: TGTGCCAGTAGTTCAGGACGGGGTCATCAGCCCCAGCATTTT

v_gene: TRBV7-2
len: 12
abundance: NA
d_gene: NA
j_gene: TRBJ1-2
CDR3aa: CASSSDRYGYTF
CDR3nt: TGTGCCAGCAGCTCCGACCGTTATGGCTACACCTTC

v_gene: TRBV25-1
len: 14
abundance: NA
d_gene: NA
j_gene: TRBJ2-7
CDR3aa: CASSGTPRSYEQYF
CDR3nt: TGTGCCAGCAGTGGAACCCCGCGGTCCTACGAGCAGTACTTC

v_gene: TRBV28
len: 13
abundance: NA
d_gene: NA
j_gene: TRBJ2-2
CDR3aa: CASSLPPPGELFF
CDR3nt: TGTGCCAGCAGTTTACCCCCCCCCGGGGAGCTGTTTTTT

v_gene: TRBV30
len: 13
abundance: NA
d_gene: NA
j_gene: TRBJ1-6
CDR3aa: CAWADRNNSPLHF
CDR3nt: TGTGCCTGGGCGGACAGAAATAATTCACCCCTCCACTTT

v_gene: TRBV6-5
len: 15
abundance: few
d_gene: NA
j_gene: TRBJ2-7
CDR3aa: CASRFRPEGTYEQYF
CDR3nt: TGTGCCAGCAGATTTCGACCCGAGGGGACCTACGAGCAGTACTTC

v_gene: TRBV2
len: 12
abundance: NA
d_gene: TRBD2
j_gene: TRBJ2-5
CDR3aa: CASRGGGETQYF
CDR3nt: TGTGCCAGCAGGGGGGGAGGGGAGACCCAGTACTTC

v_gene: TRBV5-1
len: 15
abundance: NA
d_gene: NA
j_gene: TRBJ2-6
CDR3aa: CASSLRPSGANVLTF
CDR3nt: TGCGCCAGCAGCTTACGGCCTTCTGGGGCCAACGTCCTGACTTTC

v_gene: TRBV5-4
len: 15
abundance: NA
d_gene: NA
j_gene: TRBJ2-1
CDR3aa: CASSPVPVSYNEQFF
CDR3nt: TGTGCCAGCAGCCCCGTTCCCGTTTCCTACAATGAGCAGTTCTTC

v_gene: TRBV5-1
len: 16
abundance: NA
d_gene: NA
j_gene: TRBJ2-2
CDR3aa: CASSLGVDTNTGELFF
CDR3nt: TGCGCCAGCAGCTTGGGAGTGGACACGAACACCGGGGAGCTGTTTTTT

v_gene: TRBV28
len: 14
abundance: NA
d_gene: NA
j_gene: TRBJ1-2
CDR3aa: CASRLDSASYGYTF
CDR3nt: TGTGCCAGCAGGTTAGACAGCGCTAGCTATGGCTACACCTTC

v_gene: TRBV2
len: 13
abundance: many
d_gene: NA
j_gene: TRBJ1-5
CDR3aa: CASAGSGNQPQHF
CDR3nt: TGTGCCAGCGCAGGGTCGGGCAATCAGCCCCAGCATTTT

v_gene: TRBV18
len: 12
abundance: NA
d_gene: NA
j_gene: TRBJ2-5
CDR3aa: CASSQYQETQYF
CDR3nt: TGTGCCAGCTCCCAGTACCAAGAGACCCAGTACTTC

v_gene: TRBV7-2
len: 13
abundance: NA
d_gene: NA
j_gene: TRBJ1-2
CDR3aa: CASSLAPSYGYTF
CDR3nt: TGTGCCAGCAGCTTAGCCCCGAGCTATGGCTACACCTTC

v_gene: TRBV7-3
len: 15
abundance: NA
d_gene: TRBD2
j_gene: TRBJ2-1
CDR3aa: CASSLMAGAENEQFF
CDR3nt: TGTGCCAGCAGCTTAATGGCGGGAGCTGAGAATGAGCAGTTCTTC

v_gene: TRBV27
len: 14
abundance: NA
d_gene: NA
j_gene: TRBJ2-1
CDR3aa: CASSADTDYNEQFF
CDR3nt: TGTGCCAGCAGTGCAGATACAGACTACAATGAGCAGTTCTTC

v_gene: TRBV28
len: 12
abundance: NA
d_gene: NA
j_gene: TRBJ2-7
CDR3aa: CVSSLSRYEQYF
CDR3nt: TGTGTCAGCAGTTTATCGCGTTACGAGCAGTACTTC

v_gene: TRBV27
len: 16
abundance: few
d_gene: NA
j_gene: TRBJ2-6
CDR3aa: CASSRGGFLGANVLTF
CDR3nt: TGTGCCAGCAGTCGAGGAGGGTTTCTAGGGGCCAACGTCCTGACTTTC

v_gene: TRBV7-2
len: 14
abundance: NA
d_gene: NA
j_gene: TRBJ2-4
CDR3aa: CASSPGLAKNIQYF
CDR3nt: TGTGCCAGCAGCCCCGGACTAGCCAAAAACATTCAGTACTTC

v_gene: TRBV6-1
len: 13
abundance: many
d_gene: TRBD1
j_gene: TRBJ2-5
CDR3aa: CASLTGGAETQYF
CDR3nt: TGTGCCAGCCTCACAGGGGGCGCGGAGACCCAGTACTTC

v_gene: TRBV14
len: 12
abundance: NA
d_gene: NA
j_gene: TRBJ1-4
CDR3aa: CASSQVPEKLFF
CDR3nt: TGTGCCAGCAGCCAAGTTCCCGAAAAACTGTTTTTT

v_gene: TRBV27
len: 15
abundance: NA
d_gene: NA
j_gene: TRBJ2-7
CDR3aa: CASSFSAPGWDEQYF
CDR3nt: TGTGCCAGCAGTTTCAGCGCTCCAGGGTGGGACGAGCAGTACTTC

v_gene: TRBV5-1
len: 15
abundance: once
d_gene: NA
j_gene: TRBJ2-1
CDR3aa: CASSLALGGGNEQFF
CDR3nt: TGCGCCAGCAGCTTGGCTCTGGGCGGAGGGAATGAGCAGTTCTTC

v_gene: TRBV5-1
len: 14
abundance: NA
d_gene: NA
j_gene: TRBJ2-7
CDR3aa: CASSLAAGDYEQYF
CDR3nt: TGCGCCAGCAGCTTGGCAGCCGGAGACTACGAGCAGTACTTC